The clone carrying this TCR beta chain has a single count. Germline V gene lookup returns CDR1 SGHRS and CDR2 YFSETQ. The CDR3 has 14 amino acids. V was shortened by 4 bases and J by 0 bases, with 10 bases between the two germline ends. These data are taken from a study of blood T cell repertoires in COVID-19. Repertoires were generated with immunoSEQ multiplex PCR, while TCRdb's copy carries only in-frame clones and drops some. This sample has around 170,000 clones, with more than 75% found just once. Sequenced sample: PBMCs or T cells enriched from blood (not recorded which). This TCR was sampled from a woman aged 25 to 39 who had recovered from COVID-19. V and J are TRBV5-1 and TRBJ1-1; D not resolved. CDR3: CASSHTELNTEAFF. The CDR3 DNA reads as TGCGCCAGCAGCCACACAGAGCTGAACACTGAAGCTTTCTTT.